This entry lists 19 T cell receptor beta chains sequenced from one sample in a study of cytomegalovirus exposure and HLA in healthy donors. Primers for the PCR totalled 60 Vbeta and 13 Jbeta. Using immunoSEQ multiplex PCR, the repertoire was profiled, and TCRdb retains in-frame clones only, with some absent. The sample shows about 200,000 clones, about 86% of them seen only once. Sample: PBMCs. These receptors all stem from a woman aged 25 to 39 in good health and CMV-seronegative.

The rearrangement links TRBV5-5 to TRBJ2-7; 9 nucleotides agree with TRBD2. The CDR3 runs to 15 residues. Per germline, CDR1 SGHKS and CDR2 YYEKEE (reference sequence). Trimming took 4 bases from V and 3 from J; bases not matched to a gene: 8. CDR3 sequence: CASSAGTSRDYEQYF. CDR3 coding DNA: TGTGCCAGCAGCGCTGGGACTAGCAGGGACTACGAGCAGTACTTC.

This clone was detected only a few times. The chain joins TRBV7-2 to TRBJ2-3; 11 nucleotides match TRBD2. Unmatched junction bases numbered 5, after V lost 2 bases and J lost 4 bases. Germline CDR1 reads SGHTA; CDR2 reads FQGNSA. The CDR3 loop spans 16 amino acids. This CDR3 reads CASSLKLAGEADTQYF. The CDR3 region has the DNA TGTGCCAGCAGCTTAAAACTAGCGGGGGAGGCAGATACGCAGTATTTT.

V usage is TRBV5-5 and J usage is TRBJ2-5; TRBD2 aligns across 12 bases. There are 16 residues in the CDR3. Trimming took 4 bases from V and 2 from J; bases not matched to a gene: 6. Germline values: CDR1 SGHKS, CDR2 YYEKEE (reference sequence). The CDR3 loop reads CASSGTSGLTQETQYF. The CDR3, as DNA: TGTGCCAGCAGCGGGACTAGCGGGCTCACACAAGAGACCCAGTACTTC.

This chain links TRBV7-9 with TRBJ2-1; D may be TRBD1 (6 bases). The V gene lost 5 bases and the J gene lost 8 bases, with 13 bases spanning the gap. Germline CDR1 is SEHNR and CDR2 is FQNEAQ (reference sequence). This CDR3 spans 13 amino acids. The chain's CDR3 is CASSPNRADEQFF. CDR3 coding DNA: TGTGCCAGCAGCCCTAACAGGGCGGATGAGCAGTTCTTC. Full variable domain (outside the CDR3, taken from reference TRBV7-9 and TRBJ2-1): DTGVSQNPRHKITKRGQNVTFRCDPISEHNRLYWYRQTLGQGPEFLTYFQNEAQLEKSRLLSDRFSAERPKGSFSTLEIQRTEQGDSAMYLCASSPNRADEQFFGPGTRLTVL.

V is TRBV29-1 and J is TRBJ1-2, with D unresolved. The CDR3 is 12 residues long. V was shortened by 1 base and J by 7 bases, with 10 bases between the two germline ends. Germline CDR1 SQVTM, CDR2 ANQGSEA. Here the CDR3 DNA reads TGCAGCGTTGAAGGTGACAATTTTGGCTACACCTTC. It specifies CSVEGDNFGYTF.

The chain couples TRBV2 to TRBJ2-1; 7 bases are a match to TRBD2. Germline CDR1 reads SNHLY; CDR2 reads FYNNEI. This CDR3 contains 14 residues. V dropped 1 base and J dropped 10; count of bases not matched to a gene: 7. CDR3 amino acids: CASSEGALGGEQFF. The CDR3 DNA is TGTGCCAGCAGTGAAGGGGCCCTCGGGGGGGAGCAGTTCTTC.

The chain couples TRBV7-3 to TRBJ2-1; the match to TRBD2 covers 7 bases. The CDR3 runs to 15 residues. J was trimmed by 9 bases and V by 4 bases; bases with no gene match: 12. Germline V gene data show CDR1 as SGHTA and CDR2 as FQGTGA. In nucleotides, the CDR3 is TGTGCCAGCAGCTCAAATCCCACGACTAGCACTGAGCAGTTCTTC. Translating gives CASSSNPTTSTEQFF. Full variable domain (remainder filled in from reference TRBV7-3 and TRBJ2-1): GAGVSQTPSNKVTEKGKYVELRCDPISGHTALYWYRQSLGQGPEFLIYFQGTGAADDSGLPNDRFFAVRPEGSVSTLKIQRTERGDSAVYLCASSSNPTTSTEQFFGPGTRLTVL.

The CDR3 loop reads CASSLLGGGPDTQYF. In nucleotides, the CDR3 is TGTGCCAGCAGCTTATTGGGCGGGGGTCCAGATACGCAGTATTTT. The V gene is TRBV7-2, the J gene TRBJ2-3, with 7 bases aligning to TRBD2. V dropped 2 bases and J dropped 4; count of bases not matched to a gene: 6. This CDR3 comprises 15 residues. Germline-derived CDR1 and CDR2 are SGHTA and FQGNSA. The variable domain in full, with the rest retrieved from reference TRBV7-2 and TRBJ2-3, is GAGVSQSPSNKVTEKGKDVELRCDPISGHTALYWYRQSLGQGLEFLIYFQGNSAPDKSGLPSDRFSAERTGGSVSTLTIQRTQQEDSAVYLCASSLLGGGPDTQYFGPGTRLTVL.

This rearrangement joins TRBV10-3 to TRBJ2-2; TRBD2 aligns across 15 bases. After removal of 6 bases from V and 4 bases from J, the junction contained 9 bases not matched to a gene. The CDR3 is made up of 18 amino acids. In germline, CDR1 is ENHRY, CDR2 SYGVKD. The CDR3 nucleotides are TGTGCCATCAGCGACGGACTAGCGGGGGGGAGGGTCACCGGGGAGCTGTTTTTT. Translated, it gives CAISDGLAGGRVTGELFF.

Only a few counts were recorded for this clone. J is TRBJ2-1 and V is TRBV4-2, with 10 bases lining up with TRBD2. Germline V gene sequence: CDR1 LGHNA, CDR2 YNFKEQ. The CDR3 has 15 residues. V lost 1 base and J lost 5; bases outside the gene matches: 2. DNA for the CDR3: TGTGCCAGCAGCCAAGGGACTAGCGGTGACAATGAGCAGTTCTTC. This translates into CASSQGTSGDNEQFF.

The V call is TRBV2, the J call TRBJ1-3, with 8 bases that match TRBD1. This CDR3 is built from 16 residues. J lost 2 bases, V lost 4 bases, and 7 bases had no gene match. CDR1 SNHLY and CDR2 FYNNEI come from the germline V gene. The CDR3 loop reads CASSVRQGAAGNTIYF. The CDR3 region has the DNA TGTGCCAGCAGTGTCCGTCAGGGGGCCGCTGGAAACACCATATATTTT.

The rearrangement uses TRBV28 and TRBJ1-5; D ambiguous. Trimming shortened V by 3 bases and J by 2 bases, and 20 bases separated the two germline ends. This CDR3 is built from 18 residues. CDR1 and CDR2 (germline): MDHEN, SYDVKM. This CDR3 reads CASSLRTHSGGGNQPQHF. CDR3 coding DNA: TGTGCCAGCAGTTTGCGAACCCATTCCGGAGGCGGCAATCAGCCCCAGCATTTT.

The chain joins TRBV2 to TRBJ2-5; 12 bases agree with TRBD2. V gave up 6 bases and J gave up 5 bases; unmatched junction bases: 7. This CDR3 is 15 amino acids long. Germline loops: CDR1 SNHLY, CDR2 FYNNEI. CDR3 sequence reads: CASRLPLAGGETQYF. CDR3 bases: TGTGCCAGCAGACTCCCCCTAGCGGGGGGGGAGACCCAGTACTTC.

The chain joins TRBV6-6 to TRBJ2-2, with TRBD1 matching over 8 bases. This CDR3 is 16 amino acids long. Trimming cost V 2 bases and J 4 bases; bases outside gene matches: 6. Germline values: CDR1 MNHNY, CDR2 SVGAGI (reference sequence). The CDR3 is CASSYPGQAVTGELFF. CDR3 in DNA: TGTGCCAGCAGTTACCCGGGACAGGCTGTCACCGGGGAGCTGTTTTTT.

The CDR3 bases are TGTGCCAGCTCAGAGGACAGGGTAATGACCGGGGAGCTGTTTTTT. It yields the protein CASSEDRVMTGELFF. The chain recombines TRBV18 with TRBJ2-2; 8 positions match TRBD1. The CDR3 is 15 residues long. V shed 5 bases, J shed 5 bases, and the junction held 7 bases outside the gene matches. The germline V gene has CDR1 KGHSH and CDR2 LQKENI.

The V and J genes are TRBV28 and TRBJ2-7; TRBD1 aligns across 7 bases. The CDR3 loop spans 14 amino acids. Germline CDR1 is MDHEN and CDR2 is SYDVKM. V was pared by 7 bases and J by 3 bases, with 9 bases of the junction left unmatched. This chain's CDR3 is CASKRAGDSYEQYF. CDR3 coding DNA: TGTGCCAGCAAAAGGGCAGGGGACAGCTACGAGCAGTACTTC.

This chain uses TRBV13 with TRBJ1-2, with D perhaps TRBD1 (5 bases). CDR3 length equals 19 residues. Germline V lookup: CDR1 PRHDT, CDR2 FYEKMQ (reference sequence). V lost 5 bases, J lost 2 bases, and 27 bases lay in between. CDR3 protein: CASSPSRQSELVLNYGYTF. The CDR3 DNA reads as TGTGCCAGCAGCCCCTCCCGACAGAGCGAATTAGTATTAAACTATGGCTACACCTTC.

This clone was observed a single time. The chain employs TRBV6-6 and TRBJ1-5; 9 bases align to TRBD1. Germline CDR1 is MNHNY and CDR2 is SVGAGI (reference sequence). V dropped 7 bases and J dropped 1; count of bases not matched to a gene: 2. The CDR3 is made up of 14 amino acids. DNA of the CDR3: TGTGCCAGCATTGGACAGGGGAGCAATCAGCCCCAGCATTTT. Amino acids: CASIGQGSNQPQHF.

This clone was seen only a few times. The chain joins TRBV6-5 to TRBJ2-7; 7 bases are shared with TRBD2. The junction had 9 bases not matched to a gene; V was cut back by 2 bases and J by 2 bases. The CDR3 sequence is 16 residues long. Germline-derived CDR1 and CDR2 are MNHEY and SVGAGI. The CDR3 coding sequence is TGTGCCAGCAGTTACGTTGGCGGGGGATGGACCTACGAGCAGTACTTC. Translating gives CASSYVGGGWTYEQYF.